A selection of T cell receptor beta chains follows, all from one sample in a study of T cell responses to AZD1222 COVID-19 vaccine. Produced via immunoSEQ multiplex PCR; TCRdb's table is partial and in-frame only. The table shows about 84,000 clones, with 80% to 90% occurring only once. The sequencing used peripheral blood, collected 28 days after the second AZD1222 dose. These receptors all come from an adult who received the AZD1222 COVID-19 vaccine. The CDR3 runs from the conserved cysteine through the conserved F or W. A D gene is named only where the DNA matches it firmly. Not all rows give a size; the values are once, few, many and, for expanded clones, a class.

V	D	size	J	CDR3	DNA
TRBV29-1	TRBD1	NA	TRBJ1-1	CSVNRGNTEAFF	TGCAGCGTAAACAGGGGGAACACTGAAGCTTTCTTT
TRBV5-1	TRBD1	NA	TRBJ2-5	CASSLARTGGETQYF	TGCGCCAGCAGCTTGGCCAGGACAGGCGGAGAGACCCAGTACTTC
TRBV7-3	NA	once	TRBJ1-2	CASSLTGGGGGYTF	TGTGCCAGCAGCTTAACGGGCGGGGGCGGAGGCTACACCTTC
TRBV5-1	NA	NA	TRBJ1-4	CASSLGTGRGEKLFF	TGCGCCAGCAGCTTGGGCACAGGGAGGGGAGAAAAACTGTTTTTT
TRBV5-4	NA	NA	TRBJ1-2	CASSLAQKGSRNYGYTF	TGTGCCAGCAGCTTGGCCCAGAAAGGTAGCAGGAACTATGGCTACACCTTC
TRBV24-1	TRBD1	NA	TRBJ1-6	CATPRDRGSPLHF	TGTGCCACCCCCCGGGACAGGGGTTCACCCCTCCACTTT
TRBV28	NA	NA	TRBJ1-3	CASSPHSGNTIYF	TGTGCCAGCAGTCCCCACTCTGGAAACACCATATATTTT
TRBV5-4	TRBD1	NA	TRBJ2-3	CASSSGTGIFRDTQYF	TGTGCCAGCAGCTCGGGGACAGGGATTTTCAGGGATACGCAGTATTTT
TRBV11-3	NA	NA	TRBJ1-1	CASTGGNTEAFF	TGTGCCAGCACTGGAGGGAACACTGAAGCTTTCTTT
TRBV7-8	TRBD1	NA	TRBJ1-3	CASSLSSGGYGNTIYF	TGTGCCAGCAGCTTATCATCAGGGGGATATGGAAACACCATATATTTT
TRBV3-1/TRBV3-2	NA	NA	TRBJ1-5	CASSQGGNQPQHF	TGTGCCAGCAGCCAAGGGGGCAATCAGCCCCAGCATTTT
TRBV5-1	NA	NA	TRBJ2-5	CASSFRDLIPQETQYF	TGCGCCAGCAGCTTCCGGGACCTAATTCCTCAAGAGACCCAGTACTTC
TRBV21-1	NA	few	TRBJ1-2	CASWGRIANYGYTF	TGTGCCAGCTGGGGCCGCATAGCTAACTATGGCTACACCTTC
TRBV7-2	NA	NA	TRBJ2-2	CASSSITGELFF	TGTGCCAGCAGCTCAATCACCGGGGAGCTGTTTTTT
TRBV11-3	TRBD1	NA	TRBJ1-2	CASKPGGQQGYGYTF	TGTGCCAGCAAACCCGGGGGACAGCAGGGCTATGGCTACACCTTC
TRBV5-6	NA	NA	TRBJ2-7	CASSWTDYEQYF	TGTGCCAGCAGCTGGACGGACTACGAGCAGTACTTC
TRBV25-1	TRBD1	NA	TRBJ2-7	CASSGSQGQASYEQYF	TGTGCCAGCAGTGGATCACAGGGACAGGCCTCCTACGAGCAGTACTTC
TRBV7-2	NA	NA	TRBJ1-1	CASSLAPGENTEAFF	TGTGCCAGCAGCTTAGCCCCAGGAGAAAACACTGAAGCTTTCTTT
TRBV5-1	TRBD2	NA	TRBJ2-5	CASSLGDERGKETQYF	TGCGCCAGCAGCTTGGGAGACGAGCGGGGCAAAGAGACCCAGTACTTC
TRBV14	NA	NA	TRBJ1-2	CASSPRGLNYGYTF	TGTGCCAGCAGCCCCAGGGGTCTTAACTATGGCTACACCTTC
TRBV13	NA	NA	TRBJ2-7	CASSPGPDYEQYF	TGTGCCAGCAGCCCTGGGCCCGACTACGAGCAGTACTTC
TRBV24-1	TRBD1	once	TRBJ1-1	CATRTGGAVNTEAFF	TGTGCCACCAGGACAGGGGGTGCCGTGAACACTGAAGCTTTCTTT
TRBV20-1	TRBD1	NA	TRBJ1-2	CSASPPQGHGDGYTF	TGCAGTGCTAGTCCGCCACAGGGGCATGGTGATGGCTACACCTTC
TRBV7-2	TRBD1	NA	TRBJ1-5	CASSLSSRGMGNQPQHF	TGTGCCAGCAGCTTATCAAGCAGGGGGATGGGCAATCAGCCCCAGCATTTT
TRBV5-8	NA	NA	TRBJ2-3	CASSPYAKYTQYF	TGTGCCAGCAGCCCCTACGCTAAATATACGCAGTATTTT
TRBV18	NA	NA	TRBJ1-1	CASSPYGRGATEAFF	TGTGCCAGCTCACCATATGGCAGGGGTGCGACTGAAGCTTTCTTT
TRBV4-2	NA	NA	TRBJ2-1	CASSQTESSYNEQFF	TGTGCCAGCAGCCAAACGGAGTCGTCCTACAATGAGCAGTTCTTC
TRBV5-6	TRBD1	NA	TRBJ2-2	CASSLPGGTGELFF	TGTGCCAGCAGCTTGCCAGGGGGCACCGGGGAGCTGTTTTTT
TRBV11-2	NA	medium-sized	TRBJ1-1	CASSSPHTEAFF	TGTGCCAGCAGCTCCCCCCACACTGAAGCTTTCTTT
TRBV6-5	NA	NA	TRBJ1-6	CASSYSGGNSPLHF	TGTGCCAGCAGTTACTCAGGCGGGAATTCACCCCTCCACTTT
TRBV7-2	TRBD2	NA	TRBJ2-3	CASSSSGGGADTQYF	TGTGCCAGCAGTTCCAGCGGGGGGGGCGCAGATACGCAGTATTTT
TRBV7-2	NA	once	TRBJ1-3	CASSLAPLNSGNTIYF	TGTGCCAGCAGCTTAGCGCCATTAAACTCTGGAAACACCATATATTTT
TRBV7-9	NA	NA	TRBJ2-1	CASSLGYRTSPVYNEQFF	TGTGCCAGCAGCTTAGGGTACAGGACCTCCCCAGTCTACAATGAGCAGTTCTTC
TRBV4-1	NA	NA	TRBJ1-4	CASGGPGEKLFF	TGCGCCAGCGGAGGGCCAGGTGAAAAACTGTTTTTT
TRBV25-1	NA	once	TRBJ2-5	CASSKNSFPETQYF	TGTGCCAGCAGTAAAAACAGCTTCCCCGAGACCCAGTACTTC
TRBV19	NA	NA	TRBJ1-1	CASTPYTNTEAFF	TGTGCCAGTACCCCCTACACCAACACTGAAGCTTTCTTT
TRBV28	NA	NA	TRBJ2-3	CASSLEGVDTQYF	TGTGCCAGCAGCCTTGAAGGGGTAGATACGCAGTATTTT
TRBV7-9	NA	NA	TRBJ1-1	CASSLDGTSTEAFF	TGTGCCAGCAGCTTAGATGGCACAAGCACTGAAGCTTTCTTT
TRBV19	NA	NA	TRBJ1-1	CASSRTGNTEAFF	TGTGCCAGTAGTAGAACTGGGAACACTGAAGCTTTCTTT
TRBV5-6	NA	NA	TRBJ2-2	CASSSGSFRGELFF	TGTGCCAGCAGCTCGGGCTCTTTTAGGGGGGAGCTGTTTTTT
TRBV13	TRBD1	NA	TRBJ1-6	CASSLGQVVSPLHF	TGTGCCAGCAGCCTTGGACAGGTAGTCTCACCCCTCCACTTT
TRBV28	NA	NA	TRBJ2-3	CASGRASADTQYF	TGTGCCTCCGGGCGCGCTTCCGCAGATACGCAGTATTTT
TRBV9	TRBD2	NA	TRBJ2-7	CASSVGTRTEQYF	TGTGCCAGCAGCGTCGGGACTAGGACCGAGCAGTACTTC
TRBV27	NA	NA	TRBJ2-1	CASSLSGTFADEQFF	TGTGCCAGCAGTTTATCCGGGACGTTTGCTGATGAGCAGTTCTTC
TRBV19	NA	NA	TRBJ1-5	CASSSTQGRNQPQHF	TGTGCCAGTAGCTCTACTCAGGGGAGGAATCAGCCCCAGCATTTT
TRBV28	NA	NA	TRBJ2-7	CATWGKVSEQYF	TGTGCCACCTGGGGGAAAGTTTCCGAGCAGTACTTC
TRBV28	NA	NA	TRBJ1-1	CASSSSVAPEAFF	TGTGCCAGCAGTTCCTCCGTCGCCCCTGAAGCTTTCTTT
TRBV5-4	NA	NA	TRBJ1-2	CASSSQNNYGYTF	TGTGCCAGCAGCTCTCAGAATAACTATGGCTACACCTTC
TRBV9	TRBD1	NA	TRBJ1-2	CASSPGQLLAPYGYTF	TGTGCCAGCAGCCCGGGACAGCTACTGGCGCCCTATGGCTACACCTTC
TRBV3-1/TRBV3-2	NA	NA	TRBJ1-5	CASSQAGGRLGNQPQHF	TGTGCCAGCAGCCAAGCTGGGGGGCGGTTAGGCAATCAGCCCCAGCATTTT
TRBV4-3	NA	NA	TRBJ1-3	CASSQEINTIYF	TGCGCCAGCAGCCAGGAAATAAACACCATATATTTT
TRBV5-6	NA	NA	TRBJ1-5	CASSSFPGTLNQPQHF	TGTGCCAGCAGTTCATTTCCCGGGACCCTCAATCAGCCCCAGCATTTT
TRBV6-4	NA	NA	TRBJ1-4	CASNYHPDRRTGDEKLFF	TGTGCCAGCAATTACCACCCCGACCGTAGGACGGGCGATGAAAAACTGTTTTTT
TRBV7-2	NA	NA	TRBJ2-3	CASSQLAPSTDTQYF	TGTGCCAGCAGTCAGCTAGCGCCTAGCACAGATACGCAGTATTTT
TRBV5-1	NA	NA	TRBJ2-7	CASSRDTNYEQYF	TGCGCCAGCAGCCGGGACACAAACTACGAGCAGTACTTC